The 22 T cell receptor beta chains below all came from one sample that was sequenced in a study of OX40 agonist ivuxolimab in advanced cancers. The data were produced by immunoSEQ multiplex PCR, yet TCRdb's version contains in-frame clones alone and is incomplete. This table holds about 62,000 clones, about 85% found once. The sample was CD4+ or CD8+ T cells sorted from blood, taken in a trial of the OX40 agonist ivuxolimab. The receptors come from an adult with an advanced solid tumor such as melanoma, head and neck, liver or kidney cancer.

The chain links TRBV27 to TRBJ2-2, with TRBD2 matching 7 bases. V trimming: 4 bases; J trimming: 1 base; junction bases outside the gene matches: 3. Germline V gene data show CDR1 as MNHEY and CDR2 as SMNVEV (reference sequence). The CDR3 extends over 15 amino acids. CDR3 bases: TGTGCCAGCAGTTACGAGCGGGAGAACACCGGGGAGCTGTTTTTT. This gives the protein CASSYERENTGELFF.

This clone has just one count. The gene calls are TRBV28 and TRBJ1-1; D is ambiguous. The CDR3 extends over 15 amino acids. Trimming removed 4 bases at V and 3 bases at J, with 15 bases between. Germline values: CDR1 MDHEN, CDR2 SYDVKM. The CDR3 loop reads CASSSGGRRDTEAFF. In DNA form, the CDR3 reads TGTGCCAGCAGTTCGGGCGGCCGGCGGGACACTGAAGCTTTCTTT.

The sample holds a few counts of this clone. The V gene is TRBV30, the J gene TRBJ1-1; D gene unclear. CDR3 size: 12 residues. V was cut by 2 bases and J by 4 bases, with 8 bases left in between. Looked up from germline, CDR1 is GTSNPN and CDR2 is SVGIG (reference sequence). The CDR3 DNA follows: TGTGCCTGGAGTCACCTGAGCACTGAAGCTTTCTTT. Residues: CAWSHLSTEAFF.

The chain is built from TRBV5-8 and TRBJ1-3; 10 bases agree with TRBD1. The trim removed 6 bases at V and 5 bases at J, leaving 8 bases unmatched. This CDR3 has 15 amino acids. The V gene's germline CDR1 is SGHTS and CDR2 YDEGEE. CDR3 protein: CASTPGQGGRNTIYF. CDR3 coding DNA: TGTGCCAGCACTCCCGGACAGGGGGGTCGAAACACCATATATTTT.

J is TRBJ2-1 and V is TRBV4-1; 11 nucleotides agree with TRBD1. Germline trimming cut 4 bases from V and 7 bases from J; bases unmatched to any gene: 12. This CDR3 has 17 amino acids. Germline CDR1 MGHRA, CDR2 YSYEKL. CDR3 region: CASSLNPGQGVYNEQFF. CDR3 in DNA: TGCGCCAGCAGCCTAAATCCGGGACAGGGGGTCTATAATGAGCAGTTCTTC.

The sample holds a few counts of this clone. V usage is TRBV28 and J usage is TRBJ2-2, with 7 nucleotides matching TRBD2. This CDR3 has 16 amino acids. The V gene's germline CDR1 is MDHEN and CDR2 SYDVKM. V shed 5 bases, J shed 3 bases, and the junction held 9 bases outside the gene matches. The CDR3 sequence is CASSRRLAHDTGELFF. The DNA of the CDR3 is TGTGCCAGCAGTCGCCGACTAGCACACGACACCGGGGAGCTGTTTTTT. The variable domain in full, with the rest retrieved from reference TRBV28 and TRBJ2-2, is DVKVTQSSRYLVKRTGEKVFLECVQDMDHENMFWYRQDPGLGLRLIYFSYDVKMKEKGDIPEGYSVSREKKERFSLILESASTNQTSMYLCASSRRLAHDTGELFFGEGSRLTVL.

The chain joins TRBV6-4 to TRBJ2-4; no clear D gene. V lost 6 bases and J 2 bases, leaving 20 bases between the germline ends. Germline values: CDR1 MRHNA, CDR2 SNTAGT. This CDR3 is 17 amino acids long. DNA of the CDR3: TGTGCCAGCAGGCTGTGTGTGGGAAGAAGGTCCAAAAACATTCAGTACTTC. Translation: CASRLCVGRRSKNIQYF.

V usage is TRBV6-5 and J usage is TRBJ2-3; no firm D call. This CDR3 is built from 15 residues. V was pared by 4 bases and J by 3 bases, with 14 bases between. From germline, CDR1 is MNHEY and CDR2 SVGAGI. The CDR3 nucleotides are TGTGCCAGCAGTTGGGGTCCGACGGTTACAGATACGCAGTATTTT. It is translated as CASSWGPTVTDTQYF.

This sequence joins TRBV27 and TRBJ2-3, with a tentative D call TRBD2 (6 bases). The V end lost 4 bases, the J end lost 0 bases, and 20 bases lay between the germline ends. The CDR3 sequence is 18 residues long. The V gene's germline CDR1 is MNHEY and CDR2 SMNVEV (reference sequence). For the CDR3, the DNA is TGTGCCAGCAGTTCTTTCGGGGGTTCGGGAGATAGCACAGATACGCAGTATTTT. It specifies CASSSFGGSGDSTDTQYF.

This chain uses TRBV5-4 with TRBJ2-7; 9 positions match TRBD1. Germline V gene data show CDR1 as SGHNT and CDR2 as YYREEE (reference sequence). Losses at the gene ends were 5 bases for V and 5 bases for J; bases not matched to a gene: 8. There are 14 residues in the CDR3. The CDR3 DNA follows: TGTGCCAGCAGTACAGGACAGGGGCGCGACGAGCAGTACTTC. Its protein is CASSTGQGRDEQYF.

This sequence joins TRBV6-1 and TRBJ1-1; TRBD1 is a possible D gene (5 bases). The length of the CDR3 is 16 residues. The ends were cut back, 0 bases at V and 1 base at J, with 12 bases in the middle. Looked up from germline, CDR1 is MNHNS and CDR2 is SASEGT. The CDR3 coding sequence is TGTGCCAGCAGTGAAGCGGGAAGGGGCCGGAACACTGAAGCTTTCTTT. The encoded protein is CASSEAGRGRNTEAFF.

The genes are TRBV7-9 and TRBJ2-5, with 15 nucleotides matching TRBD2. Germline-derived CDR1 and CDR2 are SEHNR and FQNEAQ (reference sequence). V lost 2 bases to trimming and J lost 5 bases; unmatched junction nucleotides: 12. The CDR3 extends over 19 amino acids. The DNA for the CDR3 is TGTGCCAGCAGCTTAAGTCGGGGACTAGCGGGGGGCGGAACGGAGACCCAGTACTTC. Its protein is CASSLSRGLAGGGTETQYF.

The table lists this clone with a count of one. V usage is TRBV7-2 and J usage is TRBJ1-1; D is unclear. The CDR3 runs 13 residues. CDR1 is SGHTA and CDR2 is FQGNSA in the germline V gene. The V end was cut by 1 base, the J end by 4 bases, with 7 bases between. The CDR3 DNA follows: TGTGCCAGCAGCTTAGTTGCGGCCACTGAAGCTTTCTTT. Amino acid sequence: CASSLVAATEAFF.

This clone was recorded a few times. The V call is TRBV5-6, the J call TRBJ2-7, with 8 positions matching TRBD2. Germline V gene sequence: CDR1 SGHDT, CDR2 YYEEEE. There are 15 residues in the CDR3. J gave up 3 bases and V 1 base, and 6 bases lay outside the gene matches. CDR3: CASSLWGTSIYEQYF. The DNA for the CDR3 is TGTGCCAGCAGCTTGTGGGGGACTAGTATCTACGAGCAGTACTTC.

The rearrangement joins TRBV5-1 to TRBJ2-3; the match to TRBD2 covers 8 bases. CDR1 is SGHRS and CDR2 is YFSETQ in the germline V gene. With V trimmed by 4 bases and J by 1 base, 5 bases remained unmatched. CDR3 size: 15 residues. This CDR3 reads CASSPLTSGTDTQYF. Here the CDR3 DNA reads TGCGCCAGCAGCCCGTTGACTAGCGGCACAGATACGCAGTATTTT.

This clone is labeled as medium-sized. J is TRBJ1-2 and V is TRBV29-1; 10 bases align to TRBD1. Per germline, CDR1 SQVTM and CDR2 ANQGSEA. J lost 6 bases, V lost 6 bases, and 13 bases had no gene match. The CDR3 consists of 15 residues. CDR3 sequence (DNA): TGCAGCGTCGACCGGACGGGGACAGGGGTGGATGGCTACACCTTC. The encoded protein is CSVDRTGTGVDGYTF.

CDR3 DNA sequence: TGTGCCAGCAGCCCCCAGGACGGATTATATGGCTACACCTTC. Encoded protein: CASSPQDGLYGYTF. V usage is TRBV9 and J usage is TRBJ1-2, with D uncertain. The CDR3 extends over 14 amino acids. Looked up from germline, CDR1 is SGDLS and CDR2 is YYNGEE. Deletions cut 4 bases from V and 5 bases from J, with 15 bases between.

The rearrangement joins TRBV27 to TRBJ2-5, with 11 bases matching TRBD2. Trimming at V came to 4 bases and at J to 2 bases, leaving 6 bases not matched to a gene. The CDR3 has 16 residues. CDR1 and CDR2 from the germline V gene are MNHEY and SMNVEV (reference sequence). The CDR3 spells CASSSRLAGPQETQYF. The CDR3, as DNA: TGTGCCAGCAGTTCCCGACTAGCGGGGCCGCAAGAGACCCAGTACTTC.

V and J are TRBV29-1 and TRBJ2-5, with a possible D match to TRBD2 (5 bases). The length of the CDR3 is 13 residues. Trimming removed 2 bases at V and 2 bases at J, with 9 bases between. Germline lookup yields CDR1 SQVTM and CDR2 ANQGSEA. CDR3: CSVEQRWQETQYF. For the CDR3, the DNA is TGCAGCGTTGAACAGCGGTGGCAAGAGACCCAGTACTTC.

The rearrangement links TRBV7-8 to TRBJ2-7; 7 nucleotides align to TRBD2. The germline V gene has CDR1 SGHVS and CDR2 FQNEAQ. This CDR3 has 14 amino acids. With V trimmed by 4 bases and J by 4 bases, 7 bases remained unmatched. The CDR3 DNA is TGTGCCAGCAGCTCGTCGGAGGGAGGGTACGAGCAGTACTTC. As protein: CASSSSEGGYEQYF.

This clone was counted a single time. The chain recombines TRBV7-9 with TRBJ2-1; 7 bases line up with TRBD1. Germline lookup yields CDR1 SEHNR and CDR2 FQNEAQ (reference sequence). The length of the CDR3 is 15 residues. The junction had 4 bases not matched to a gene; V was cut back by 5 bases and J by 0 bases. This chain's CDR3 is CASSPTGNSYNEQFF. The CDR3 DNA reads as TGTGCCAGCAGCCCGACAGGGAACTCCTACAATGAGCAGTTCTTC. The variable domain in full, with the rest retrieved from reference TRBV7-9 and TRBJ2-1, is DTGVSQNPRHKITKRGQNVTFRCDPISEHNRLYWYRQTLGQGPEFLTYFQNEAQLEKSRLLSDRFSAERPKGSFSTLEIQRTEQGDSAMYLCASSPTGNSYNEQFFGPGTRLTVL.

The chain combines TRBV7-8 with TRBJ2-2; a possible D gene is TRBD1 (5 bases). This CDR3 is built from 14 residues. Per germline, CDR1 SGHVS and CDR2 FQNEAQ. V was clipped by 5 bases and J by 4 bases, with 11 bases between them. CDR3 residues: CASSAQEPTGELFF. As DNA, the CDR3 is TGTGCCAGCAGCGCACAGGAGCCCACCGGGGAGCTGTTTTTT.